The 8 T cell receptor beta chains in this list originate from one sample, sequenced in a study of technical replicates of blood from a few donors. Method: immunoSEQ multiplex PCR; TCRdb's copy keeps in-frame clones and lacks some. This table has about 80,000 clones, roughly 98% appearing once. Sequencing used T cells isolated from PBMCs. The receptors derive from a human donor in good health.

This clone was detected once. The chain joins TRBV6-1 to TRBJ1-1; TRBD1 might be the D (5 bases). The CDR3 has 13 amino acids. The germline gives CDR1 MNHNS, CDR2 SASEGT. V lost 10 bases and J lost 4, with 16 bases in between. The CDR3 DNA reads TGTGCCACCGATGCGGGGGTAAGCACTGAAGCTTTCTTT. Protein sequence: CATDAGVSTEAFF.

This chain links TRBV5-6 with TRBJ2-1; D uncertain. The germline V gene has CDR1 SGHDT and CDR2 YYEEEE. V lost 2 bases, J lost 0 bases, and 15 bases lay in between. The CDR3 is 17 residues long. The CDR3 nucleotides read TGTGCCAGCAGCTTTGAGCTACGTCTTAGCTCCTACAATGAGCAGTTCTTC. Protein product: CASSFELRLSSYNEQFF. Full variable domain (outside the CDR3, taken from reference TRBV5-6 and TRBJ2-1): DAGVTQSPTHLIKTRGQQVTLRCSPKSGHDTVSWYQQALGQGPQFIFQYYEEEERQRGNFPDRFSGHQFPNYSSELNVNALLLGDSALYLCASSFELRLSSYNEQFFGPGTRLTVL.

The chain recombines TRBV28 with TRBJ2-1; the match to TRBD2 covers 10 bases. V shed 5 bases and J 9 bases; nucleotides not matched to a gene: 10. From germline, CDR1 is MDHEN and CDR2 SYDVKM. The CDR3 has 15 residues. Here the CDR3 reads CASSVRLAGNAEQFF. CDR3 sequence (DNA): TGTGCCAGCAGTGTGAGACTAGCGGGTAATGCTGAGCAGTTCTTC. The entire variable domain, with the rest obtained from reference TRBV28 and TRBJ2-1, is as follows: DVKVTQSSRYLVKRTGEKVFLECVQDMDHENMFWYRQDPGLGLRLIYFSYDVKMKEKGDIPEGYSVSREKKERFSLILESASTNQTSMYLCASSVRLAGNAEQFFGPGTRLTVL.

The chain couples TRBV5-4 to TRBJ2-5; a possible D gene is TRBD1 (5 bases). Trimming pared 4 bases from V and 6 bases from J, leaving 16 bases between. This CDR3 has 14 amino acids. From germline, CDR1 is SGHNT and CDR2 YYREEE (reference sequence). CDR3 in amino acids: CASSTPQGGKTQYF. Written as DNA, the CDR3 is TGTGCCAGCAGCACCCCTCAGGGTGGGAAGACCCAGTACTTC. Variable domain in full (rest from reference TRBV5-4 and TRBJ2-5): ETGVTQSPTHLIKTRGQQVTLRCSSQSGHNTVSWYQQALGQGPQFIFQYYREEENGRGNFPPRFSGLQFPNYSSELNVNALELDDSALYLCASSTPQGGKTQYFGPGTRLLVL.

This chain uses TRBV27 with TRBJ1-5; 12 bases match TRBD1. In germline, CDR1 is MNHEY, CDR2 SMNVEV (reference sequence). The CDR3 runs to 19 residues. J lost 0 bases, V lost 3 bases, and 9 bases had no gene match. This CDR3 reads CASSFGPGQGALSNQPQHF. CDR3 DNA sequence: TGTGCCAGCAGTTTTGGTCCGGGACAGGGGGCTCTTAGCAATCAGCCCCAGCATTTT.

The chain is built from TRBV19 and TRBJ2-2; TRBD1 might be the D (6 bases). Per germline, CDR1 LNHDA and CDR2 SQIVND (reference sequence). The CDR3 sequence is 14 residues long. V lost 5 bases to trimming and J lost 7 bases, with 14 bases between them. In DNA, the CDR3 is TGTGCCAGTAGTTGGGCAGGGGTTAACGGGGAGCTGTTTTTT. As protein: CASSWAGVNGELFF.

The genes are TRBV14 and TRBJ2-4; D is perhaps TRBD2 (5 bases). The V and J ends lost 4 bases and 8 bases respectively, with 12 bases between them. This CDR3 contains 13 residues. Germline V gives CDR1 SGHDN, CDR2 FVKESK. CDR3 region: CASSLLSGYIQYF. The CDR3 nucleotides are TGTGCCAGCAGCCTCCTCTCGGGGTACATTCAGTACTTC.

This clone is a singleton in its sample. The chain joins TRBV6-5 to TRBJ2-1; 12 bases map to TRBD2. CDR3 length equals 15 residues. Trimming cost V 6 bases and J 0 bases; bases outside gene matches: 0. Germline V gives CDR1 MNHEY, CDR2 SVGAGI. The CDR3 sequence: CASRGLAGSYNEQFF. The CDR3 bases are TGTGCCAGCAGGGGACTAGCGGGCTCCTACAATGAGCAGTTCTTC.